These T cell receptor beta chains were read from a single sample in a study of blood T cells in healthy people across ages. Each CDR3 protein is one row after TCRdb ran MiXCR on the 5' RACE reads. Among around 1.5 million distinct CDR3 sequences listed, 42% were seen once. Source material: blood. The origin of the receptors is a woman between 18 and 30 years old in good health. The conserved cysteine and the conserved F or W are not part of the CDR3 here. A D gene is named only where the DNA matches it firmly.

V	D	length	CDR3
TRBV12-2	NA	14	ASRIANNKFQETQY
TRBV24-1	NA	14	ATSEATGKTRNEQF
TRBV12-3/TRBV12-4	TRBD2	19	ASSYLGDRLAGKGNYNEQF
TRBV5-1	NA	12	ASNPAAAYNEQF
TRBV29-1	TRBD1	11	SIAGGNTGELF
TRBV9	NA	14	ASSVSRDGYPYGYT
TRBV7-3	NA	12	ASSRDSPTDTQY
TRBV20-1	TRBD1	13	SARDDRGHRYEQY
TRBV20-1	NA	11	SAAGLRNTEAF
TRBV6-5	NA	13	ASSYGQSSYNEQF
TRBV27	NA	10	ASKKGGETQY
TRBV3-1	NA	10	ASSQGPAEQY
TRBV6-1	TRBD1	12	AGSDRVGNSPLH
TRBV6-1	NA	11	ASSEGPIYGYT
TRBV5-1	TRBD2	13	ASSSGLAAGETQY
TRBV29-1	NA	10	SVTPASETQY
TRBV29-1	TRBD1	12	SAGGQGTSAGYT
TRBV30	NA	11	AWSVPGNTEAF
TRBV7-2	TRBD2	15	ASSFVTSGRAVYEQY
TRBV6-6	NA	15	ASSPPRSGAVNTEAF
TRBV6-5	NA	12	VSSAQGKGYEQY
TRBV6-2/TRBV6-3	TRBD2	13	ASRRLAGSQETQY
TRBV11-2	TRBD2	15	ASSFSGGQTSTGELF
TRBV29-1	NA	13	SVEDQASERSEQY
TRBV15	NA	11	ATSRGENTEAF
TRBV29-1	NA	11	SVDYGGANVLT
TRBV6-5	TRBD2	13	ASSYGASGRTEQY
TRBV7-2	NA	12	ASSPGAGGYGYT
TRBV29-1	TRBD2	10	SSPAGGNEQF
TRBV12-3/TRBV12-4	NA	9	ASRTTAGYT
TRBV7-2	NA	15	ASRLSPQGLRAYEQY
TRBV10-3	NA	11	AAGRYSNQPQH
TRBV3-1	TRBD2	14	ASSQELAGGMGTQY
TRBV7-9	TRBD2	12	ASGPRGGAYEQY
TRBV20-1	TRBD1	12	SARIETGGLREY
TRBV2	TRBD1	12	ASSGDRANTEAF
TRBV27	NA	12	ASRHQGDSYEQY
TRBV24-1	NA	11	ATSDLTDNEQF
TRBV6-1	NA	13	ASSKGEGLREPQH
TRBV7-2	TRBD2	13	ASSPPSGSGREQY
TRBV6-1	TRBD1	18	ASSQDRDRVIPALTNEQY
TRBV5-1	NA	11	ASSIDRLTEAF
TRBV7-2	TRBD1	13	ASKVDRGPPYEQY
TRBV5-5	NA	13	ASSLALGPSYEQY
TRBV5-1	NA	13	ASSPGGQLNYGYT
TRBV29-1	NA	12	SVESATTNEKLF
TRBV7-2	NA	13	ASSLVGATNEKLF
TRBV30	TRBD1	12	AWSRQGDGTEAF
TRBV5-1	NA	10	AGGLDEGGYT
TRBV21-1	NA	11	ASSGEGSDEQY
TRBV7-9	NA	15	ASSSTDEHPTSYEQY
TRBV7-9	NA	14	ASSLAGGSGTGELF
TRBV5-1	NA	13	ASTPPTAATIEQY
TRBV28	TRBD2	12	ASRYSGGAREQY